The T cell receptor beta chain described here comes from a study of T cell repertoires in cytomegalovirus infection. Overall study: Indications came from public TCR beta signatures; they pointed to CMV infection and to a matching HLA type.

This clonotype has a handful of counts. Antigen specificity is unknown. One entry per CDR3 protein results from TCRdb running MiXCR on the reads. The sample contains fewer than 1,000,000 distinct CDR3 sequences, about a third of which appear only once. Sequenced material: cultured CD8+ T cells from PBMCs, taken from culture after CMV antigen stimulation. This clonotype was sampled from a human donor in good health (CMV status not recorded). Some clones in this sample may be carry-over from other donors' samples.

CDR3 sequence reads: CASSQEEAGGETQYF. CDR3 nucleotides: TGTGCCAGCAGCCAAGAGGAGGCGGGGGGCGAGACCCAGTACTTC. V is TRBV4-2 and J is TRBJ2-5; 8 nucleotides align to TRBD2. With 0 bases clipped from V and 5 bases from J, the junction kept 5 bases outside the gene matches. Germline V gene sequence: CDR1 LGHNA, CDR2 YNFKEQ. The CDR3 is 15 residues long.